The clone carrying this T cell receptor beta chain is medium-sized by share. Its target is not known. These data come from a study of vaccination and CD4 T cells after COVID-19. Study context: A median of approximately 72 days (range 14 to 241) separated dose two from the taking of post-vaccine samples. Study-wide results and limits: A nonsignificant rise from roughly 22 to 38 was seen in the median number of SARS-CoV-2-reactive clonotypes.

Sequenced with the Oncomine TCR Beta short-read assay was DNA taken from cultured CD4+ T cells. TCRdb ran MiXCR on the PCR reads and lists one entry per CDR3 protein. The sample contains more than 20,000 distinct CDR3 sequences, less than 50% of which appear only once. Treatment noted: roughly ten-day PBMC culture with coronavirus spike peptide pools or control peptides (ViraFEST assay). TCR sequencing followed the expansion of antigen-specific T cells with peptide pools in ViraFEST. CDR1 and CDR2 (germline): SGHTA, FQGNSA. The CDR3 loop spans 15 amino acids. V gave up 10 bases and J gave up 1 base; unmatched junction bases: 11.

This chain connects TRBV7-2 to TRBJ2-3; TRBD2 aligns across 7 bases. Here the sequenced sample was CD4+ T cells from blood, cultured in vitro, taken before SARS-CoV-2 vaccination. The source is a human donor who had recovered from COVID-19. CDR3 sequence (DNA): TGTGCCACCGCGCCGGGAGGCGCCCGCACAGATACGCAGTATTTT. Translating gives CATAPGGARTDTQYF. Drawing the rest from reference TRBV7-2 and TRBJ2-3, the complete variable domain is GAGVSQSPSNKVTEKGKDVELRCDPISGHTALYWYRQSLGQGLEFLIYFQGNSAPDKSGLPSDRFSAERTGGSVSTLTIQRTQQEDSAVYLCATAPGGARTDTQYFGPGTRLTVL.